Below are 23 T cell receptor beta chains sequenced from a single sample in a study of blood T cell repertoires in COVID-19 (dated by TCRdb to the early 2020s). Library construction relied on the immunoSEQ multiplex PCR assay. TCRdb limited this immuneACCESS table to in-frame rearrangements with V and J called. A share of clones is missing; checked studies link under half to unresolved V genes, and the rest is unexplained. The sample data list 100,000 to 110,000 clones, and 80% of these were observed just once. Jointly, the top ten make up 9.5% to 13% of the sample. Sequencing was carried out using peripheral blood. These receptor sequences come from a woman between 65 and 79 years old with acute or convalescent COVID-19.

CDR3 in amino acids: CASSEVTSGKYEQYF. The CDR3 region has the DNA TGTGCCAGCAGTGAAGTAACTAGCGGGAAATACGAGCAGTACTTC. The V call is TRBV6-1, the J call TRBJ2-7; the match to TRBD2 covers 10 bases. The CDR3 totals 15 residues. Germline assignment: CDR1 MNHNS and CDR2 SASEGT. J lost 4 bases, V lost 1 base, and 4 bases had no gene match.

J is TRBJ2-1 and V is TRBV7-9; D gene unclear. Per germline, CDR1 SEHNR and CDR2 FQNEAQ (reference sequence). V lost 4 bases and J 7 bases, leaving 14 bases between the germline ends. There are 14 residues in the CDR3. The chain's CDR3 is CASSSTLMRNEQFF. As DNA, the CDR3 is TGTGCCAGCAGCTCGACTCTTATGAGGAATGAGCAGTTCTTC.

On this clone itself: A junction end diverges from the germline sequence, so it may reflect a read error. This rearrangement joins TRBV5-4 to TRBJ2-5; TRBD1 or TRBD2 may be the D gene (5 bases each). The germline V gene has CDR1 SGHNT and CDR2 YYREEE (reference sequence). The CDR3 length is 16 residues. The CDR3 loop reads CASSLGPRADQETQYF. As DNA, the CDR3 is TGTGCCAGCAGTTTGGGGCCAAGAGCGGATCAAGAGACCCAGTACTTC.

The chain employs TRBV6-5 and TRBJ1-2; 10 bases agree with TRBD1. Germline trimming cut 1 base from V and 8 bases from J; bases unmatched to any gene: 4. This CDR3 has 14 residues. From germline, CDR1 is MNHEY and CDR2 SVGAGI. The CDR3 coding sequence is TGTGCCAGCAGTTACTTTGGGACAGGGGAAGGCTACACCTTC. Translating it yields CASSYFGTGEGYTF.

The chain combines TRBV9 with TRBJ1-1; weak D call: TRBD1 (6 bases). CDR1 and CDR2 from the germline V gene are SGDLS and YYNGEE. The CDR3 extends over 15 amino acids. V was shortened by 3 bases and J by 7 bases, with 19 bases between the two germline ends. The CDR3 DNA follows: TGTGCCAGCAGCGCGGGACACGGAGAAGCTGGTGAAGCTTTCTTT. Protein: CASSAGHGEAGEAFF. Variable domain in full (rest from reference TRBV9 and TRBJ1-1): DSGVTQTPKHLITATGQRVTLRCSPRSGDLSVYWYQQSLDQGLQFLIQYYNGEERAKGNILERFSAQQFPDLHSELNLSSLELGDSALYFCASSAGHGEAGEAFFGQGTRLTVV.

This rearrangement joins TRBV5-1 to TRBJ2-3, with 7 positions matching TRBD2. The CDR3 is 15 amino acids. Losses at the gene ends were 1 base for V and 3 bases for J; bases not matched to a gene: 5. Germline CDR1 and CDR2: SGHRS and YFSETQ. The chain's CDR3 is CASSLTSDVTDTQYF. The CDR3 DNA sequence: TGCGCCAGCAGCTTGACTAGCGACGTTACAGATACGCAGTATTTT.

The chain carries TRBV2 and TRBJ1-2, with 10 bases aligning to TRBD1. The CDR3 contains 14 residues. The junction had 4 bases not matched to a gene; V was cut back by 5 bases and J by 4 bases. In germline, CDR1 is SNHLY, CDR2 FYNNEI. CDR3 protein: CASSSTGGTYGYTF. CDR3 in DNA: TGTGCCAGCAGTTCGACAGGGGGCACCTATGGCTACACCTTC.

This chain connects TRBV12-3 or TRBV12-4 to TRBJ2-1; D is unresolved. The CDR3 spans 11 residues. V was shortened by 6 bases and J by 6 bases, with 6 bases between the two germline ends. The CDR3 loop reads CASSFINEQFF. CDR3 sequence (DNA): TGTGCCAGCAGCTTTATCAATGAGCAGTTCTTC.

With respect to this clone: A junction end diverges from the germline sequence, so it may reflect a read error. The gene calls are TRBV7-9 and TRBJ2-5; no clear D gene. Germline V gene lookup returns CDR1 SEHNR and CDR2 FQNEAQ (reference sequence). The CDR3 covers 15 residues. CDR3 DNA: TGTGCCAGCAGCTTAGCCCTAAGAGAGACCCAGGTATACAACTTC. Translated: CASSLALRETQVYNF.

The table lists this clone with a few counts. The rearrangement joins TRBV5-4 to TRBJ2-7, with D perhaps matching TRBD2 (6 bases). The CDR3 extends over 13 amino acids. Germline V lookup: CDR1 SGHNT, CDR2 YYREEE (reference sequence). Trimming left V 2 bases short and J 9 bases short, with 15 bases between. The CDR3 loop is CASSFSGEWAQYF. The CDR3 DNA sequence: TGTGCCAGCAGCTTTTCGGGGGAATGGGCGCAGTACTTC. The full variable domain, completed using reference TRBV5-4 and TRBJ2-7, is ETGVTQSPTHLIKTRGQQVTLRCSSQSGHNTVSWYQQALGQGPQFIFQYYREEENGRGNFPPRFSGLQFPNYSSELNVNALELDDSALYLCASSFSGEWAQYFGPGTRLTVT.

The V and J genes are TRBV5-4 and TRBJ1-4, with 8 bases identical to TRBD1. CDR3 length: 13 amino acids. V shed 4 bases, J shed 6 bases, and the junction held 2 bases outside the gene matches. Germline V gene data show CDR1 as SGHNT and CDR2 as YYREEE (reference sequence). The CDR3 region is CASSTGGDEKLFF. The DNA of the CDR3 is TGTGCCAGCAGCACAGGGGGGGATGAAAAACTGTTTTTT.

The chain recombines TRBV7-2 with TRBJ2-3; 14 bases line up with TRBD2. The V segment lost 5 bases and the J segment 4 bases; nucleotides outside the gene matches: 5. Germline lookup yields CDR1 SGHTA and CDR2 FQGNSA. The CDR3 has 16 amino acids. The CDR3 protein is CASSPPGLAGADTQYF. DNA of the CDR3: TGTGCCAGCAGCCCCCCGGGACTAGCGGGGGCAGATACGCAGTATTTT.

The V and J genes are TRBV10-3 and TRBJ2-2; D gene uncertain. The CDR3 contains 14 residues. The germline CDR1 and CDR2 sequences are ENHRY and SYGVKD. V was cut by 2 bases and J by 1 base, with 5 bases left in between. The CDR3 nucleotides are TGTGCCATCAGTGAGACAAGGAACACCGGGGAGCTGTTTTTT. Its protein product is CAISETRNTGELFF.

This clone was recorded once. The chain is built from TRBV6-5 and TRBJ2-7; 9 positions match TRBD1. V lost 6 bases, J lost 2 bases, and 5 bases stayed unmatched. In germline, CDR1 is MNHEY, CDR2 SVGAGI. The length of the CDR3 is 14 residues. The DNA of the CDR3 is TGTGCCAGCAGCATACAGGGGGCTCCCTACGAGCAGTACGTC. This gives the protein CASSIQGAPYEQYV.

This sequence joins TRBV2 and TRBJ2-7; no firm D call. The germline V gene has CDR1 SNHLY and CDR2 FYNNEI. Trimming left V 6 bases short and J 2 bases short, with 8 bases between. This CDR3 has 12 amino acids. The chain's CDR3 is CASRSDTYEQYF. CDR3 sequence (DNA): TGTGCCAGCAGATCCGACACCTACGAGCAGTACTTC.

The chain links TRBV5-6 to TRBJ1-2; the match to TRBD1 covers 7 bases. This CDR3 spans 15 amino acids. The germline V gene has CDR1 SGHDT and CDR2 YYEEEE. V shed 4 bases and J 1 base; nucleotides not matched to a gene: 7. The CDR3 here is CASSPTGDFNYGYTF. The CDR3 nucleotides are TGTGCCAGCAGCCCTACAGGGGATTTTAACTATGGCTACACCTTC. Full variable domain (rest looked up from reference TRBV5-6 and TRBJ1-2): DAGVTQSPTHLIKTRGQQVTLRCSPKSGHDTVSWYQQALGQGPQFIFQYYEEEERQRGNFPDRFSGHQFPNYSSELNVNALLLGDSALYLCASSPTGDFNYGYTFGSGTRLTVV.

V and J are TRBV6-4 and TRBJ1-1; D unresolved. Germline CDR1 reads MRHNA; CDR2 reads SNTAGT. The ends were cut back, 3 bases at V and 1 base at J, with 6 bases in the middle. The CDR3 runs to 13 residues. The CDR3 nucleotides read TGTGCCAGCAGTGAGCAGGCGAACACTGAAGCTTTCTTT. This sequence encodes CASSEQANTEAFF.

The chain is built from TRBV6-5 and TRBJ2-2, with 9 nucleotides matching TRBD2. From germline, CDR1 is MNHEY and CDR2 SVGAGI. The length of the CDR3 is 14 residues. V dropped 7 bases and J dropped 3; count of bases not matched to a gene: 3. This CDR3 is CASKERGDTGELFF. DNA for the CDR3: TGTGCCAGCAAGGAGCGGGGGGACACCGGGGAGCTGTTTTTT.

In its sample, this clone was seen a few times. The V call is TRBV6-5, the J call TRBJ2-1, with a possible D match to TRBD2 (5 bases). Germline lookup yields CDR1 MNHEY and CDR2 SVGAGI. CDR3 length equals 13 residues. Deletions cut 5 bases from V and 6 bases from J, with 11 bases between. The CDR3 sequence is CASSLGLFNEQFF. In DNA form, the CDR3 reads TGTGCCAGCAGTCTCGGACTTTTCAATGAGCAGTTCTTC.

V gene TRBV12-5 combines with J gene TRBJ1-2; D might be TRBD1 (6 bases). Germline V gene lookup returns CDR1 LGHNT and CDR2 FRNRAP. The CDR3 runs to 14 residues. Trimming cost V 0 bases and J 8 bases, with 13 bases left between them. DNA for the CDR3: TGTGCTAGTGGTTTGGTGAACAGGGCAGGAGGCTACACCTTC. This translates into CASGLVNRAGGYTF.

This clone was detected only a few times. The chain joins TRBV19 to TRBJ1-5; weak D call: TRBD1 (6 bases). Per germline, CDR1 LNHDA and CDR2 SQIVND (reference sequence). This CDR3 comprises 14 residues. The germline V and J ends were trimmed by 7 bases and 4 bases, with 14 bases remaining between them. CDR3 sequence: CASTPWTANQPQHF. In nucleotides, the CDR3 is TGTGCCAGTACCCCGTGGACAGCAAATCAGCCCCAGCATTTT.

The chain employs TRBV6-5 and TRBJ1-1; 7 nucleotides match TRBD1. This CDR3 comprises 13 residues. Per the germline V gene, CDR1 is MNHEY and CDR2 is SVGAGI. V dropped 6 bases and J dropped 3; count of bases not matched to a gene: 4. The CDR3 nucleotides are TGTGCCAGCAGGCTGACAGGGCACACTGAAGCTTTCTTT. Protein product: CASRLTGHTEAFF.

J is TRBJ1-4 and V is TRBV4-1; 11 nucleotides match TRBD1. Germline V gives CDR1 MGHRA, CDR2 YSYEKL. This CDR3 has 15 amino acids. After removal of 3 bases from V and 8 bases from J, the junction contained 5 bases not matched to a gene. The CDR3 here is CASSHPDRGQEKLFF. The CDR3 nucleotides read TGCGCCAGCAGCCACCCGGACAGGGGGCAGGAAAAACTGTTTTTT.